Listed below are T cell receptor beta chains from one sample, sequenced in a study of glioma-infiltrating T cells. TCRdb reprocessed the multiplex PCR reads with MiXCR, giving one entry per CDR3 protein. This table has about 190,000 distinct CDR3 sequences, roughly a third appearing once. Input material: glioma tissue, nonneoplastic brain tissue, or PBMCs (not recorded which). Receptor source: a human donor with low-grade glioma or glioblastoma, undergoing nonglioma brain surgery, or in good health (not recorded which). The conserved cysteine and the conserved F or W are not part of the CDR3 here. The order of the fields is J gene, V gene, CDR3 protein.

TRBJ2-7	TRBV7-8	ASSPSGREQY
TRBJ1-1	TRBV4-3	ASSQDLGPSTEAF
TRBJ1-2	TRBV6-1	ATLAYGYT
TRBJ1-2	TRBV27	AISSGGHYGDT
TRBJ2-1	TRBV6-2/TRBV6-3	ASSRWTGGYYNKQF
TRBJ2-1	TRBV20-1	SARSLAGGDYNEQF
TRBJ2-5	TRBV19	ASSIAGTSGQETQY
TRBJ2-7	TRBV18	ASSQGLYEQY
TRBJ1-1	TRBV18	ASSPLVNRGLNTEAF
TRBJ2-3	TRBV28	ASSQADRISGRLTYTQY
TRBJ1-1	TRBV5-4	ASSWGQGMPEAF
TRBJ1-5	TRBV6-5	ASSYSAPGTADNQPQH
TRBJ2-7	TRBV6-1	ASSPRPFSYEQY
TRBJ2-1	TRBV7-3	VSSFSDNEQF
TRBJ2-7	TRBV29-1	RGGSSRDEQY
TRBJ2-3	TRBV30	AWKGGRGTDTQY
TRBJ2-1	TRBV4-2	AGSQDELADRRGEF
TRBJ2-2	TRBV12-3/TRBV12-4	ASSFFGDTGELF
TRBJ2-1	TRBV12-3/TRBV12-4	ASSRPWVTQF
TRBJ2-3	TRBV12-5	ASGLVPGLAITDTQY
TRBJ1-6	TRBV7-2	ASSLFRGNSPLH
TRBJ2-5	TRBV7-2	ASSFRGVGETQY
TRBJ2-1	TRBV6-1	ASSPGTSGTYEQF
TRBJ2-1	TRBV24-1	ATSTSGSSNEQF
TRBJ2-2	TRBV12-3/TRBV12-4	ASSFGEYNTGELF
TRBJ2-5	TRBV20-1	SDIDVSGVSETQY
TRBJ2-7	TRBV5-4	ASSSGTSIHEQY
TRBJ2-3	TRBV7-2	ASSSVPLSTSFNTQY
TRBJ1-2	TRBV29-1	SVEGAGLNGYT
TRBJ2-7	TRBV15	AASRDGTGVNEQY
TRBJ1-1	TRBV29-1	SLGGGETEAF
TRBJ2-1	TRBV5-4	ASSLAGEVEQF
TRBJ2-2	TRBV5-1	ASSTGHNTGELF
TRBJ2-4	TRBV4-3	ASSLLGDIQY
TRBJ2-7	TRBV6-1	ASSERGYEQY
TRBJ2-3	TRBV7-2	ASSWGTTTSTDTQY
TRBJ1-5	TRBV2	ASGGVNQPQH
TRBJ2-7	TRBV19	ASRSGTSGTNEQY
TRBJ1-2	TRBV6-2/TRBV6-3	ASSYASGYT
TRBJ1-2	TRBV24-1	ATSDGPDSNYGYT